This T cell receptor beta chain was found in a study of T cells after yellow fever vaccination. 5'RACE template switching generated TCR cDNA, adding a universal primer site and UMIs. TCRdb called the 5' RACE reads again in MiXCR, with one record for every CDR3 protein. The table records hundreds of thousands of distinct CDR3 sequences, over 9% of them present only once. General observations from the study: The secondary T-cell response peaked on day 5, not day 15, but was weaker. Most primary-vaccination clones recurred post-booster (roughly 97% CD4, around 88% CD8). Overall, a small share of clonotypes was seen in both CD4 and CD8 compartments.

CDR1 is DFQATT and CDR2 is SNEGSKA in the germline V gene (reference sequence). Trimming shortened V by 1 base and J by 4 bases, and 5 bases separated the two germline ends. This CDR3 has 11 amino acids. As concerns this clonotype: Its antigen is currently unknown.

V gene TRBV20-1 combines with J gene TRBJ2-7, with unresolved D. This sequence originates from a man aged 25 to 40 who received the YFV17D yellow fever vaccine. This sample comprised PBMCs, obtained on the day of the yellow fever booster vaccination. The CDR3 spells CSARALYEQYF. CDR3 in DNA: TGCAGTGCTAGAGCCTTATACGAGCAGTACTTC.